What follows are 20 T cell receptor beta chains derived from one specimen sequenced in a study of blood T cell repertoires in COVID-19. TCRdb's copy holds only in-frame clones and misses some; the assay was immunoSEQ multiplex PCR. The profile shows 410,000 or so clones, around nine tenths of them singletons. Material for sequencing was peripheral blood. These receptors were taken from a woman aged 40 to 50 with COVID-19, enrolled during active disease.

The CDR3 reads CASEAGGLADTQYF. The CDR3 DNA sequence: TGTGCCAGCGAAGCGGGGGGGTTGGCAGATACGCAGTATTTT. The chain recombines TRBV6-4 with TRBJ2-3, with 10 bases aligning to TRBD2. The V gene's germline CDR1 is MRHNA and CDR2 SNTAGT. The ends lost 8 bases at V and 4 bases at J; junction bases unmatched: 6. The CDR3 consists of 14 residues.

This rearrangement joins TRBV6-1 to TRBJ2-7; weak D call: TRBD1 (6 bases). Germline V lookup: CDR1 MNHNS, CDR2 SASEGT. Trimming left V 5 bases short and J 3 bases short, with 14 bases between. This CDR3 spans 14 amino acids. The CDR3 DNA follows: TGTGCCAGCAGTTCAGGACAGCGCTACTACGAGCAGTACTTC. Encoded protein: CASSSGQRYYEQYF.

The rearrangement uses TRBV7-8 and TRBJ1-1; D may be TRBD1 (6 bases). This CDR3 is built from 12 residues. The V end lost 5 bases, the J end lost 10 bases, and 14 bases lay between the germline ends. Germline V gene data show CDR1 as SGHVS and CDR2 as FQNEAQ. CDR3 sequence (DNA): TGTGCCAGCAGCACTACAGGGTTGGGAGCTTTCTTT. As protein: CASSTTGLGAFF.

This chain uses TRBV4-2 with TRBJ2-1, with a possible D match to TRBD2 (6 bases). V dropped 4 bases and J dropped 3 bases, with 13 bases sitting between them. The germline gives CDR1 LGHNA, CDR2 YNFKEQ. CDR3 length: 15 amino acids. The CDR3 protein is CASSLRLELYNEQFF. As DNA, the CDR3 is TGTGCCAGCAGCCTCCGACTAGAGCTCTACAATGAGCAGTTCTTC.

This clone has more than one count but fewer than ten. The V gene is TRBV13, the J gene TRBJ1-4; tentative D call: TRBD1 (5 bases). Germline CDR1 and CDR2: PRHDT and FYEKMQ (reference sequence). The CDR3 spans 18 residues. Between the trimmed V and J ends, which lost 5 bases and 0 bases, there was a span of 19 bases. The CDR3 reads CASSRWEGRDTTNEKLFF. CDR3 nucleotides: TGTGCCAGCAGCCGCTGGGAGGGGCGGGATACAACTAATGAAAAACTGTTTTTT.

CDR3 in amino acids: CASSLVGLTNTEAFF. CDR3 DNA: TGTGCCAGCAGCTTGGTTGGACTAACGAACACTGAAGCTTTCTTT. The rearrangement links TRBV5-4 to TRBJ1-1; D is unresolved. Germline assignment: CDR1 SGHNT and CDR2 YYREEE (reference sequence). Trimming removed 0 bases at V and 1 base at J, with 10 bases between. The CDR3 contains 15 residues.

This clone was seen once. With a much larger clone just one base away, this may be a read error. The CDR3 DNA follows: TGTGCCAGCAGTCGACAGGGCAATCAGCCCCAGCATTTT. This codes for CASSRQGNQPQHF. V usage is TRBV6-6 and J usage is TRBJ1-5; tentatively, D is TRBD1 (6 bases). V lost 5 bases and J lost 2, with 7 bases in between. Germline lookup yields CDR1 MNHNY and CDR2 SVGAGI (reference sequence). This CDR3 comprises 13 residues.

This clone was observed a handful of times. The chain recombines TRBV4-3 with TRBJ2-7; TRBD2 aligns across 9 bases. Germline V lookup: CDR1 LGHNA, CDR2 YSLEER. This CDR3 region has 16 residues. Trimming removed 4 bases from V and 3 bases from J; junction bases left unmatched: 10. The CDR3 here is CASSLLAGVGSYEQYF. The DNA of the CDR3 is TGCGCCAGCAGCCTTTTAGCGGGAGTGGGTAGCTACGAGCAGTACTTC.

The V and J genes are TRBV9 and TRBJ2-5; 8 nucleotides match TRBD1. With 0 bases clipped from V and 5 bases from J, the junction kept 6 bases outside the gene matches. This CDR3 is 15 amino acids long. Germline V gives CDR1 SGDLS, CDR2 YYNGEE. The CDR3 is CASSVVPGGLETQYF. In DNA, the CDR3 is TGTGCCAGCAGCGTAGTTCCAGGGGGCCTGGAGACCCAGTACTTC.

The chain recombines TRBV10-3 with TRBJ1-5; no clear D. Germline CDR1 is ENHRY and CDR2 is SYGVKD. Trimming cost V 0 bases and J 4 bases, with 19 bases left between them. The CDR3 runs to 18 residues. CDR3 coding DNA: TGTGCCATCAGTGAGTCGGCTGGGTTAATCCGGGGAAATCAGCCCCAGCATTTT. This gives the protein CAISESAGLIRGNQPQHF.

The chain joins TRBV28 to TRBJ1-5; TRBD1 might be the D (6 bases). The germline V and J ends were trimmed by 3 bases and 1 base, with 19 bases remaining between them. Germline lookup yields CDR1 MDHEN and CDR2 SYDVKM. The CDR3 covers 18 residues. The CDR3 bases are TGTGCCAGCAGTTTCCCCGGCAGGGGAAGAGGGAGCAATCAGCCCCAGCATTTT. It specifies CASSFPGRGRGSNQPQHF.

CDR3 residues: CASSPSPGTGRDTEAFF. The CDR3 DNA reads as TGCGCCAGCAGCCCTTCCCCAGGGACAGGGCGCGACACTGAAGCTTTCTTT. J is TRBJ1-1 and V is TRBV4-1; 9 bases agree with TRBD1. Germline V gene sequence: CDR1 MGHRA, CDR2 YSYEKL. V was clipped by 4 bases and J by 3 bases; unmatched bases: 12. The CDR3 covers 17 residues.

About this clone: One junction end does not reproduce the germline sequence, and a read error may be involved. This chain links TRBV7-7 with TRBJ1-1; a weak D match, TRBD1 (5 bases). Germline V CDR1 and CDR2: SSHAT, FNYEAQ (reference sequence). The CDR3 is 14 amino acids. CDR3 nucleotides: TGTGCTAGCAGCCCCAGGGAGGGGATGACTGAAGCTTTCTTT. It specifies CASSPREGMTEAFF.

This clone was counted a single time. J is TRBJ2-7 and V is TRBV6-5; 9 bases are a match to TRBD1. Germline CDR1 and CDR2: MNHEY and SVGAGI. The CDR3 spans 13 residues. Trimming took 6 bases from V and 4 from J; bases not matched to a gene: 4. DNA of the CDR3: TGTGCCAGCAGGACAGGGGGAGCTTACGAGCAGTACTTC. Amino acid sequence: CASRTGGAYEQYF.

This rearrangement joins TRBV5-1 to TRBJ1-6; D remains ambiguous. Trimming took off 0 bases at V and 0 bases at J, with 10 bases between the two ends. This CDR3 spans 17 amino acids. The V gene's germline CDR1 is SGHRS and CDR2 YFSETQ. The CDR3 DNA follows: TGCGCCAGCAGCTTGGGTGCATGGAGCTCCTATAATTCACCCCTCCACTTT. Encoded protein: CASSLGAWSSYNSPLHF.

The chain employs TRBV28 and TRBJ2-5; 10 bases fit TRBD2. This CDR3 is 16 amino acids long. Germline V gene data show CDR1 as MDHEN and CDR2 as SYDVKM. The junction had 6 bases not matched to a gene; V was cut back by 5 bases and J by 0 bases. CDR3 DNA sequence: TGTGCCAGCAGTCTTGAGGGACTAGCGAACCAAGAGACCCAGTACTTC. Translating it yields CASSLEGLANQETQYF.

This clone appeared a single time. The V gene is TRBV27, the J gene TRBJ1-1, with TRBD1 as a possible D gene (6 bases). The CDR3 is made up of 13 amino acids. The germline gives CDR1 MNHEY, CDR2 SMNVEV (reference sequence). The ends were cut back, 2 bases at V and 7 bases at J, with 11 bases in the middle. The DNA of the CDR3 is TGTGCCAGCAGTTTAATGTTGGACAGTGAAGCTTTCTTT. This encodes CASSLMLDSEAFF.

The chain recombines TRBV5-1 with TRBJ2-2, with 7 nucleotides matching TRBD1. V trimming: 4 bases; J trimming: 5 bases; junction bases outside the gene matches: 8. Germline CDR1 and CDR2: SGHRS and YFSETQ. The CDR3 runs to 15 residues. The CDR3 bases are TGCGCCAGCAGCCCTAGACAGGGATGGACCGGGGAGCTGTTTTTT. Protein: CASSPRQGWTGELFF.

The rearrangement joins TRBV5-1 to TRBJ1-2, with 7 bases that match TRBD1. The CDR3 length is 15 residues. CDR1 is SGHRS, CDR2 YFSETQ, per germline. V lost 0 bases and J lost 8; bases outside the gene matches: 10. CDR3: CASSLAQGKSRGYTF. The CDR3 coding sequence is TGCGCCAGCAGCTTGGCACAGGGGAAGTCGAGGGGCTACACCTTC.

This clone occurred a few times. For the CDR3, the DNA is TGTGCCAGCAGTTCCAGGGGGCGTACGTATGGCTACACCTTC. Its translation: CASSSRGRTYGYTF. The chain carries TRBV6-5 and TRBJ1-2; 8 nucleotides match TRBD1. V lost 4 bases to trimming and J lost 5 bases; unmatched junction nucleotides: 6. Germline V lookup: CDR1 MNHEY, CDR2 SVGAGI. The CDR3 contains 14 residues.